This TCR beta chain was found in a study of blood T cell repertoires in COVID-19. Study-wide background: Sites in the United States, Italy and Spain provided acute and convalescent COVID-19 samples. PBMCs, B-cell-depleted T cells, or T cells were the source of the cDNA or gDNA that made up the material.

The V end lost 6 bases, the J end lost 8 bases, and 8 bases lay between the germline ends. The germline gives CDR1 MDHEN, CDR2 SYDVKM. The CDR3 totals 12 residues. Authors' data handling: Reference gene primers were amplified, and this amplification served to estimate nucleated cell counts. Sequencing was performed with immunoSEQ multiplex PCR; in TCRdb, only in-frame clones are kept and a portion is missing. The V and J calls and the clone size are those of that table, but D and trimming were determined from the DNA. This sample has some 78,000 clones, with 90% found just once. This sequence joins TRBV28 and TRBJ1-6; D may be TRBD1 (6 bases). The sample consisted of peripheral blood. This receptor was identified in a woman aged 80 or older with active or convalescent COVID-19. The CDR3 loop is CASRDRHSPLHF. Here the CDR3 DNA reads TGTGCCAGCAGGGACAGACATTCACCCCTCCACTTT.